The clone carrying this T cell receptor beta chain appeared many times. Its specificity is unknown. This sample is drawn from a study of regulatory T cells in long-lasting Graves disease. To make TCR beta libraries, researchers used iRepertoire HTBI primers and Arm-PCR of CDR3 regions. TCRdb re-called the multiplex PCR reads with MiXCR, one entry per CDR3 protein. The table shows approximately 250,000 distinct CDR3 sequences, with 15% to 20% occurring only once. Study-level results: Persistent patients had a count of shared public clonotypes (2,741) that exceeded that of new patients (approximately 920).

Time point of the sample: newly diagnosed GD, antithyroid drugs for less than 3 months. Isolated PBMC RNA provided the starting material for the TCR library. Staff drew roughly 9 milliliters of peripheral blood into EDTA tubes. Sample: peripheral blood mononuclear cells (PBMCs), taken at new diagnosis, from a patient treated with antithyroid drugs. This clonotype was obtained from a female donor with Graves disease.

CDR3 residues: CASSLEVSSGRSEQFF. The CDR3 DNA is TGTGCCAGCAGCTTAGAGGTTTCTAGCGGGAGATCTGAGCAGTTCTTC. V usage is TRBV11-3 and J usage is TRBJ2-1; 10 bases fit TRBD2. The CDR3 is made up of 16 amino acids. V dropped 0 bases and J dropped 9; count of bases not matched to a gene: 8. The germline gives CDR1 SGHNT, CDR2 YENEEA.